One T cell receptor beta chain is described in this entry. Antigen unknown. CD8 cells classed as naive were CD45RO-negative and positively selected for CCR7, excluding terminally differentiated effector memory CD45RA+ cells. These data belong to a study of shared clonotypes between healthy human individuals. General study findings and limits: Generally, naive subsets came out with larger estimated richness than memory subsets. The study found about 4.6% of naive CD4 clonotypes shared across a handful of donors.

Trimming stripped 2 bases from V and 0 bases from J, with 13 bases between. Germline loops: CDR1 MGHDK, CDR2 SYGVNS. This CDR3 contains 17 residues. Genomic DNA (from each subset) was split evenly across several immunoSEQ plates. Sequencing was performed with immunoSEQ multiplex PCR; in TCRdb, only in-frame clones are kept and a portion is missing. The data show some 630,000 clones, approximately 96% seen once. The gene calls are TRBV25-1 and TRBJ2-2; D gene uncertain. The source is a woman in her twenties or thirties in good health. Source material: naive CD8+ T cells sorted from blood. Here the CDR3 reads CASSERVRMPNTGELFF. CDR3 DNA: TGTGCCAGCAGTGAAAGGGTCCGCATGCCGAACACCGGGGAGCTGTTTTTT.